One and the same sample provided the 10 T cell receptor beta chains below, sequenced in a study of T cells in Graves' hyperthyroidism and ophthalmopathy. Regions amplified from RNA transcripts were the TCR beta CDR3 regions. The HTBI primer set was used in a first-round RT-PCR of the TCR CDR3. From the multiplex PCR reads, TCRdb called clonotypes with MiXCR, one entry per CDR3 protein. The table records about 210,000 distinct CDR3 sequences, about 15% of them present only once. Material for sequencing was blood. All receptors derive from a man aged 45-60 years with Graves' hyperthyroidism.

This clonotype occurred many times. This chain links TRBV5-1 with TRBJ1-2; 10 positions match TRBD1. From germline, CDR1 is SGHRS and CDR2 YFSETQ. V was clipped by 4 bases and J by 9 bases; unmatched bases: 6. The CDR3 extends over 13 amino acids. CDR3 protein: CASSRDRGESYTF. The CDR3 DNA reads TGCGCCAGCAGCCGGGACAGGGGAGAAAGCTACACCTTC.

The chain couples TRBV11-1 to TRBJ2-7; 7 bases agree with TRBD2. Trimming at V came to 3 bases and at J to 0 bases, leaving 5 bases not matched to a gene. The CDR3 has 15 residues. Germline CDR1 reads SGHAT; CDR2 reads FQDESV (reference sequence). As DNA, the CDR3 is TGTGCCAGCAGCTTTTGGGGCGGGAGCTCCTACGAGCAGTACTTC. Translation: CASSFWGGSSYEQYF.

This clonotype turned up a few times. The rearrangement links TRBV7-8 to TRBJ2-7; D is possibly TRBD1 (6 bases). Trimming cost V 0 bases and J 4 bases, with 10 bases left between them. The CDR3 length is 14 residues. The germline V gene has CDR1 SGHVS and CDR2 FQNEAQ. The CDR3 DNA reads TGTGCCAGCAGCTTAGCCCCAGGGGATTACGAGCAGTACTTC. It yields the protein CASSLAPGDYEQYF. Using reference TRBV7-8 and TRBJ2-7 for the parts outside the CDR3, the full variable domain is GAGVSQSPRYKVAKRGQDVALRCDPISGHVSLFWYQQALGQGPEFLTYFQNEAQLDKSGLPSDRFFAERPEGSVSTLKIQRTQQEDSAVYLCASSLAPGDYEQYFGPGTRLTVT.

This clonotype has ten or more counts. The chain couples TRBV3-1 to TRBJ2-4; 7 bases are a match to TRBD2. V shed 5 bases, J shed 2 bases, and the junction held 6 bases outside the gene matches. This CDR3 region has 15 residues. The V gene's germline CDR1 is LGHDT and CDR2 YNNKEL (reference sequence). The CDR3 coding sequence is TGTGCCAGCAGCGCGACTAGCTGGACCAAAAACATTCAGTACTTC. As protein: CASSATSWTKNIQYF.

V and J are TRBV20-1 and TRBJ2-5; D ambiguous. CDR3 length: 11 residues. Per the germline V gene, CDR1 is DFQATT and CDR2 is SNEGSKA (reference sequence). V dropped 5 bases and J dropped 6 bases, with 10 bases sitting between them. This chain's CDR3 is CSAPSGQTQYF. In nucleotides, the CDR3 is TGCAGTGCTCCCTCCGGTCAGACCCAGTACTTC.

This clonotype was detected ten times or more. The chain recombines TRBV7-3 with TRBJ2-3, with 12 bases fitting TRBD2. The CDR3 runs to 16 residues. V trimming: 4 bases; J trimming: 5 bases; junction bases outside the gene matches: 7. Per the germline V gene, CDR1 is SGHTA and CDR2 is FQGTGA. Here the CDR3 DNA reads TGTGCCAGCAGCTCCGGACTAGCGGGGATAGGAGATACGCAGTATTTT. Protein product: CASSSGLAGIGDTQYF.

This clonotype was picked up many times. The chain has TRBV13 and TRBJ1-1; D not certain. V gave up 0 bases and J gave up 1 base, with 6 bases separating them. CDR1 is PRHDT, CDR2 FYEKMQ, per germline (reference sequence). The CDR3 is 14 residues long. CDR3 loop: CASSLGQANTEAFF. The CDR3 bases are TGTGCCAGCAGCTTAGGCCAGGCGAACACTGAAGCTTTCTTT.

This clonotype was seen only a few times. The chain carries TRBV4-1 and TRBJ2-1; TRBD1 or TRBD2 may be the D gene (5 bases each). This CDR3 region has 19 residues. Trimming took 5 bases from V and 1 from J, leaving 24 bases between them. Germline V CDR1 and CDR2: MGHRA, YSYEKL. CDR3 sequence: CASSLTGTKVGLSYNEQFF. CDR3 coding DNA: TGCGCCAGCAGCTTAACCGGGACGAAAGTCGGGTTATCCTACAATGAGCAGTTCTTC.

The V call is TRBV19, the J call TRBJ2-7; 8 nucleotides line up with TRBD1. CDR1 LNHDA and CDR2 SQIVND come from the germline V gene (reference sequence). This CDR3 is built from 15 residues. Germline trimming cut 1 base from V and 3 bases from J; bases unmatched to any gene: 5. The CDR3 loop is CASSIGPQGDYEQYF. DNA for the CDR3: TGTGCCAGTAGTATAGGACCACAGGGGGACTACGAGCAGTACTTC.

This clonotype was seen ten or more times. The chain recombines TRBV7-3 with TRBJ1-1; tentative D call: TRBD1 (5 bases). This CDR3 has 13 residues. Trimming stripped 1 base from V and 5 bases from J, with 8 bases between. CDR1 and CDR2 (germline): SGHTA, FQGTGA. The CDR3 DNA sequence: TGTGCCAGCAGCTTAAGGGACGGAACTGAAGCTTTCTTT. Residues: CASSLRDGTEAFF.